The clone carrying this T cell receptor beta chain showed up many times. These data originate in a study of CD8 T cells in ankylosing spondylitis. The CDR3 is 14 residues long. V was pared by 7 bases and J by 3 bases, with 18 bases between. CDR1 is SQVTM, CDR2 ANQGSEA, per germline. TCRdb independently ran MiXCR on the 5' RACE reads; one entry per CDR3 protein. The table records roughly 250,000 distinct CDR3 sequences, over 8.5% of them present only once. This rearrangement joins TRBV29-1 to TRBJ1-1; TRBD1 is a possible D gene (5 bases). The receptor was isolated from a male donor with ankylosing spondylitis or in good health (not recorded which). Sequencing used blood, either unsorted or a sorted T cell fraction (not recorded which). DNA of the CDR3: TGCAGCGCTACGGAGAGGGGAGTTGACACTGAAGCTTTCTTT. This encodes CSATERGVDTEAFF.